This TCR beta chain derives from a study of T-cell reconstitution after alpha-beta-depleted transplantation in children. As it was prepared, the TCRbeta library received unique molecular identifiers. TCRdb used MiXCR to reprocess the PCR reads, holding one entry per CDR3 protein. The table lists approximately 500,000 distinct CDR3 sequences, about a quarter of them singletons, with approximately 33% in the top ten. Germline assignment: CDR1 LGHNA and CDR2 YNFKEQ. J gave up 2 bases and V 1 base, and 6 bases lay outside the gene matches. The CDR3 sequence is 16 residues long. The J gene is TRBJ2-3, the V gene TRBV4-2; 7 positions agree with TRBD2. The receptor was derived from a boy under three years old with Wiskott-Aldrich syndrome, due to receive a stem cell transplant. The starting material was PBMCs, obtained before TCRalphabeta/CD19-depleted stem cell transplant. The CDR3 region is CASSQGLAQDTDTQYF. The CDR3, as DNA: TGTGCCAGCAGCCAAGGACTAGCTCAAGACACAGATACGCAGTATTTT.